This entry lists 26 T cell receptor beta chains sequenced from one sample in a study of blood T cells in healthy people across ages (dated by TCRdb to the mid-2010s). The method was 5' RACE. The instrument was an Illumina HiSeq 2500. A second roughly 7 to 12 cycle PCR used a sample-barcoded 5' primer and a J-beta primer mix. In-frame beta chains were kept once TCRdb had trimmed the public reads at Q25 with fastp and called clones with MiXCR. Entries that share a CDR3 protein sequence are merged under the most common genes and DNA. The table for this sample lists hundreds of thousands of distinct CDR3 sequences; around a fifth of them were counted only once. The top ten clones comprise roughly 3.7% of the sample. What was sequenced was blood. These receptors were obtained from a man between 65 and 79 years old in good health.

The CDR3 DNA is TGCAGCGTCGAGGTGTCTGGGGGCACAGATACGCAGTATTTT. Translated: CSVEVSGGTDTQYF. The chain links TRBV29-1 to TRBJ2-3; D gene ambiguous. The CDR3 sequence is 14 residues long. The germline V gene encodes CDR1 SQVTM and CDR2 ANQGSEA. Trimming removed 6 bases from V and 1 base from J, with 14 bases in between.

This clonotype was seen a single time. The CDR3 DNA follows: TGCAGTGCTAAGGGCCCGGGACAGGGACGGGAGCAGTACTTC. Its translation is CSAKGPGQGREQYF. The V and J genes are TRBV20-1 and TRBJ2-5, with 9 bases lining up with TRBD1. CDR3 length: 14 residues. Germline V gives CDR1 DFQATT, CDR2 SNEGSKA (reference sequence). J lost 11 bases, V lost 4 bases, and 14 bases had no gene match.

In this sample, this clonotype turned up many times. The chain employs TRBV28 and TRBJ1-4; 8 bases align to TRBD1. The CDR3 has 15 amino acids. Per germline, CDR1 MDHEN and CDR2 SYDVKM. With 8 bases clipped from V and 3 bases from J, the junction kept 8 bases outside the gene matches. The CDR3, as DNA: TGTGCCAGCCGCGGACAGGGCTTGGCTAATGAAAAACTGTTTTTT. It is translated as CASRGQGLANEKLFF.

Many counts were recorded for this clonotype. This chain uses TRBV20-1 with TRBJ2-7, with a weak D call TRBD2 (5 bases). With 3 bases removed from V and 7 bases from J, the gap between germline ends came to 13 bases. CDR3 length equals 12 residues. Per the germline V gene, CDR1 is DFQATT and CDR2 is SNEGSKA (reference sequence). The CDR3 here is CSASPTREEQYF. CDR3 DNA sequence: TGCAGTGCTAGTCCGACCCGGGAAGAGCAGTACTTC.

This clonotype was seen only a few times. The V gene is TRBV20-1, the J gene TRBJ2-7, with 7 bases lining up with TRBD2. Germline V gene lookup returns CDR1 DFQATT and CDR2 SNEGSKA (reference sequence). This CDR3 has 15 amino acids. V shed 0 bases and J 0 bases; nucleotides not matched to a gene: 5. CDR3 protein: CSARDRIAGSYEQYF. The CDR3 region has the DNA TGCAGTGCTAGAGATAGAATAGCGGGCTCCTACGAGCAGTACTTC.

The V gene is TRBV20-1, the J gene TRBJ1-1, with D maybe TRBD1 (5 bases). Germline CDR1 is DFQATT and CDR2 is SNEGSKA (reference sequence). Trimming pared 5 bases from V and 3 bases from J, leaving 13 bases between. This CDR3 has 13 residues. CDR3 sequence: CSAASGLDTEAFF. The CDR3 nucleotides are TGCAGTGCTGCCTCAGGGTTGGACACTGAAGCTTTCTTT.

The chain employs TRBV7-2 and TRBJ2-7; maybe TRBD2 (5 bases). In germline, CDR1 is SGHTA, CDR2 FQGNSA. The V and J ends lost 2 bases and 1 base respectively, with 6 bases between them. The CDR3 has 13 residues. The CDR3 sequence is CASSLQRSYEQYF. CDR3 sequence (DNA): TGTGCCAGCAGCTTACAGCGGTCCTACGAGCAGTACTTC.

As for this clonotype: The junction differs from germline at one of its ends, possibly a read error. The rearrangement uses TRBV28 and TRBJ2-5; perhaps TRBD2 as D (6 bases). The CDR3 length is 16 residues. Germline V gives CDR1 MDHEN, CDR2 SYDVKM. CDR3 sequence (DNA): TGTGCTAGCAGCCTCGGGGTAGCGGCAATCCAAGAGACCCAGTACTTC. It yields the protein CASSLGVAAIQETQYF.

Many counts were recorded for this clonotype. CDR3 loop: CASSLFPLTLGAKNIQYF. DNA of the CDR3: TGTGCCAGCAGCTTATTTCCTCTCACCTTAGGGGCCAAAAACATTCAGTACTTC. The rearrangement links TRBV7-3 to TRBJ2-4, with D uncertain. The CDR3 length is 18 residues. Germline V gene data show CDR1 as SGHTA and CDR2 as FQGTGA. V was clipped by 2 bases and J by 1 base, with 18 bases between them. Complete variable domain (other parts from reference TRBV7-3 and TRBJ2-4): GAGVSQTPSNKVTEKGKYVELRCDPISGHTALYWYRQSLGQGPEFLIYFQGTGAADDSGLPNDRFFAVRPEGSVSTLKIQRTERGDSAVYLCASSLFPLTLGAKNIQYFGAGTRLSVL.

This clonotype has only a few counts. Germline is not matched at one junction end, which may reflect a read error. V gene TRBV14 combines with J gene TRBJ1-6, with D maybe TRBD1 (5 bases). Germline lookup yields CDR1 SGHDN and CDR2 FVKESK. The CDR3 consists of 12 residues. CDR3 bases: TGTGCCGGTAGCTCCTTGGCAGGGCTGATATTCTTT. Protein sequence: CAGSSLAGLIFF.

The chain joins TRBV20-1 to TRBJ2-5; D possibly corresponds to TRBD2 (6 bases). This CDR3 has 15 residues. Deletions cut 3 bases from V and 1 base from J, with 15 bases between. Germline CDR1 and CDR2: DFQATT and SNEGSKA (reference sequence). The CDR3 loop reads CSASTIRGGQETQYF. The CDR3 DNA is TGCAGTGCTAGCACCATTAGGGGAGGCCAAGAGACCCAGTACTTC.

The CDR3 sequence is CAISDLRSYEQYF. Here the CDR3 DNA reads TGTGCCATCAGTGATCTTCGGTCGTACGAGCAGTACTTC. The chain has TRBV10-3 and TRBJ2-7; D call uncertain. The CDR3 has 13 residues. CDR1 is ENHRY, CDR2 SYGVKD, per germline. The V gene lost 3 bases and the J gene lost 4 bases, with 10 bases spanning the gap.

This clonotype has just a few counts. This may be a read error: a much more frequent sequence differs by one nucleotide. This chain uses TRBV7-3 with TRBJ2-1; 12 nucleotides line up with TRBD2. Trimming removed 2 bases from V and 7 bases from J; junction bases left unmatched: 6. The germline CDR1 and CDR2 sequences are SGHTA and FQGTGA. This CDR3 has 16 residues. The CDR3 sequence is CASSLEETSGRNEQFF. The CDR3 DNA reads TGTGCCAGCAGCTTAGAGGAGACTAGCGGGAGAAATGAGCAGTTCTTC.

The CDR3 protein is CASSGTGGISGELFF. The CDR3 DNA reads as TGTGCCAGCAGTGGGACAGGGGGTATCTCCGGGGAGCTGTTTTTT. The V gene is TRBV12-3 or TRBV12-4, the J gene TRBJ2-2; 11 bases are shared with TRBD1. This CDR3 is built from 15 residues. Germline trimming cut 5 bases from V and 6 bases from J; bases unmatched to any gene: 5.

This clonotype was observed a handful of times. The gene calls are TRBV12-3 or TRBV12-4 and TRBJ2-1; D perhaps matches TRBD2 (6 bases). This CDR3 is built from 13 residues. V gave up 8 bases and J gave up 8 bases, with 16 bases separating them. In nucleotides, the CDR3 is TGTGCCAGCTTAACCGGGGGTGGCGATGAGCAGTTCTTC. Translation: CASLTGGGDEQFF.

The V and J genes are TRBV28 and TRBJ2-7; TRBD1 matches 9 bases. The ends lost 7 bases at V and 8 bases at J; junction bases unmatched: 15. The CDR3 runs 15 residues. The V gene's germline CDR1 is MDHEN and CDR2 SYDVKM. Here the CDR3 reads CASTDNRGRGYKQYF. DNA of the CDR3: TGTGCCAGCACCGACAACAGGGGGCGAGGGTATAAGCAGTACTTC.

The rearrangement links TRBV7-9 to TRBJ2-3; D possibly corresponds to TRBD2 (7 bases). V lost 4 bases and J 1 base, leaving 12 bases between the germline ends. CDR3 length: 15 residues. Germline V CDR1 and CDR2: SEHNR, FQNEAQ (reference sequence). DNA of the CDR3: TGTGCCAGCAGCTCCCGGGGGGCTGGCACAGATACGCAGTATTTT. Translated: CASSSRGAGTDTQYF.

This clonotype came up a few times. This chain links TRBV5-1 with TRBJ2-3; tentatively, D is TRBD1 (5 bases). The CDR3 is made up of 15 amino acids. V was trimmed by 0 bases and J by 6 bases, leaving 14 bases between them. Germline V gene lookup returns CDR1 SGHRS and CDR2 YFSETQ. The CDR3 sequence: CASSLDSLSGDTQYF. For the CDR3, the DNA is TGCGCCAGCAGCTTGGACAGTCTATCAGGGGATACGCAGTATTTT.

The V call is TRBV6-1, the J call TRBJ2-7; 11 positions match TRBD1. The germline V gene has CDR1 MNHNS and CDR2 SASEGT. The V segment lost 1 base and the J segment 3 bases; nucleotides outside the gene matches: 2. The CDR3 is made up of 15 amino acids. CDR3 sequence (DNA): TGTGCCAGCAGTGAAGTCGGGACAGGGGGCTACGAGCAGTACTTC. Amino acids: CASSEVGTGGYEQYF.

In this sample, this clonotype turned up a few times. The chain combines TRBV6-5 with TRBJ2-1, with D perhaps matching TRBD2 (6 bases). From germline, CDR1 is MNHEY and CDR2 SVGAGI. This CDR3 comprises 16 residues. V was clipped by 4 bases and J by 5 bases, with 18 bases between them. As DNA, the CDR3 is TGTGCCAGCAGTTCCGTTTGGCGGGATGCTAACAATGAGCAGTTCTTC. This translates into CASSSVWRDANNEQFF.

This CDR3 reads CASSLAISGGNIQYF. DNA for the CDR3: TGCGCCAGCAGCTTGGCCATTTCAGGGGGAAACATTCAGTACTTC. This chain connects TRBV5-1 to TRBJ2-4; the match to TRBD1 covers 7 bases. With V trimmed by 0 bases and J by 6 bases, 6 bases remained unmatched. CDR3 length equals 15 residues. Germline CDR1 SGHRS, CDR2 YFSETQ.

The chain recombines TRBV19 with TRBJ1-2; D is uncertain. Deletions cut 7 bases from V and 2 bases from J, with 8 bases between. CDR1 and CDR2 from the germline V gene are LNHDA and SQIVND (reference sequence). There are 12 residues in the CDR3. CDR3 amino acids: CASTRENYGYTF. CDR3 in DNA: TGTGCCAGTACTCGGGAGAACTATGGCTACACCTTC.

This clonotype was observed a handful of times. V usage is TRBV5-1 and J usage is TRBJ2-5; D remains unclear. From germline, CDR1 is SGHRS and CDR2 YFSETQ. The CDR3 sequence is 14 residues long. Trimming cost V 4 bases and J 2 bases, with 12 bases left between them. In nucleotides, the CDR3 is TGCGCCAGCAGCCGAGATAACAGTCAAGAGACCCAGTACTTC. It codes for CASSRDNSQETQYF.

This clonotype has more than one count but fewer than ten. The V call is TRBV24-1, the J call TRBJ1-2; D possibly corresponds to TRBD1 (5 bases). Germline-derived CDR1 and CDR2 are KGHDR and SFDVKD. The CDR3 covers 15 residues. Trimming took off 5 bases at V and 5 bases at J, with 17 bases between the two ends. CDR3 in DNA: TGTGCCACCAGTGCCCCATTGGGCAGGGCTTATGGCTACACCTTC. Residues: CATSAPLGRAYGYTF.

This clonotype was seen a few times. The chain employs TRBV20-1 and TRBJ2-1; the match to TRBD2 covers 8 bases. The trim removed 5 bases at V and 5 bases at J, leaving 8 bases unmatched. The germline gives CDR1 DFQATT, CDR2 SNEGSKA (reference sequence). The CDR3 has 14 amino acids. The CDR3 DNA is TGCAGTGCTCGGAGCGGGAGAGGCCACAATGAGCAGTTCTTC. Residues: CSARSGRGHNEQFF.

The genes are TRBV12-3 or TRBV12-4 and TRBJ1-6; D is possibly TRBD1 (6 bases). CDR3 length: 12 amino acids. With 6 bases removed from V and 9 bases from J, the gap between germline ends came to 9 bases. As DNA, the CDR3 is TGTGCCAGCAGCTCAGGGGTTTCACCCCTCCACTTT. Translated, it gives CASSSGVSPLHF.